This T cell receptor beta chain originates from a study of response to subunit inactivated influenza vaccine. Study-wide points: The study's authors posited that every seasonal influenza vaccination enlists few new T cells.

This clonotype was seen ten or more times. Its specificity is unknown. The ends were cut back, 3 bases at V and 6 bases at J, with 8 bases in the middle. Germline-derived CDR1 and CDR2 are ENHRY and SYGVKD. The CDR3 totals 13 residues. TCRdb used MiXCR to reprocess the RT-PCR reads, holding one entry per CDR3 protein. The table records roughly 180,000 distinct CDR3 sequences, 9.2% of them present only once. This material consisted of non-naive T cells sorted from PBMCs, taken on the day of vaccination. J is TRBJ2-2 and V is TRBV10-3; D unclear. The clonotype originates from a man aged 50-59 years who received an inactivated influenza vaccine. In DNA form, the CDR3 reads TGTGCCATCAGTGATACCCCGTCCGGGGAGCTGTTTTTT. Its translation is CAISDTPSGELFF.